The 26 T cell receptor beta chains below all came from one sample that was sequenced in a study of cytomegalovirus exposure and HLA in healthy donors. The primer mix had 60 Vbeta and 13 Jbeta primers. Sequenced by immunoSEQ multiplex PCR; TCRdb stores in-frame clones only, minus some. Of roughly 120,000 clones listed, approximately 85% are singletons. Sequencing was done on a sample of PBMCs. These receptors all stem from a male donor in good health and CMV-seropositive.

This rearrangement joins TRBV5-4 to TRBJ2-7; 8 nucleotides match TRBD2. The junction had 4 bases not matched to a gene; V was cut back by 0 bases and J by 2 bases. Germline CDR1 SGHNT, CDR2 YYREEE (reference sequence). The CDR3 loop spans 15 amino acids. The CDR3 DNA is TGTGCCAGCAGCTTGGGCACTAGCGGAACCTACGAGCAGTACTTC. It specifies CASSLGTSGTYEQYF.

The V and J genes are TRBV9 and TRBJ1-5; D may be TRBD1 (5 bases). V was clipped by 0 bases and J by 3 bases, with 10 bases between them. Germline V lookup: CDR1 SGDLS, CDR2 YYNGEE. The CDR3 has 15 amino acids. Here the CDR3 reads CASSVGQGDNQPQHF. The CDR3, as DNA: TGTGCCAGCAGCGTAGGGCAGGGTGACAATCAGCCCCAGCATTTT.

The chain joins TRBV20-1 to TRBJ2-7; a weak D match, TRBD1 (6 bases). Germline assignment: CDR1 DFQATT and CDR2 SNEGSKA (reference sequence). V was trimmed by 5 bases and J by 6 bases, leaving 11 bases between them. This CDR3 comprises 11 residues. The CDR3 DNA follows: TGCAGTGCTTCCTACAGGGCCGAGCAGTACTTC. Translation gives CSASYRAEQYF.

Only one count was recorded for this clone. V and J are TRBV7-2 and TRBJ1-1; TRBD1 might be the D (6 bases). The CDR3 has 14 residues. Between the trimmed V and J ends, which lost 1 base and 4 bases, there was a span of 10 bases. Germline V lookup: CDR1 SGHTA, CDR2 FQGNSA. CDR3 in amino acids: CASSLGGGATEAFF. The CDR3 region has the DNA TGTGCCAGCAGCTTAGGGGGGGGCGCCACTGAAGCTTTCTTT. Drawing the rest from reference TRBV7-2 and TRBJ1-1, the complete variable domain is GAGVSQSPSNKVTEKGKDVELRCDPISGHTALYWYRQSLGQGLEFLIYFQGNSAPDKSGLPSDRFSAERTGGSVSTLTIQRTQQEDSAVYLCASSLGGGATEAFFGQGTRLTVV.

The chain employs TRBV7-3 and TRBJ2-1; no firm D call. The germline gives CDR1 SGHTA, CDR2 FQGTGA. V shed 0 bases and J shed 7 bases, with 10 bases lying between them. The CDR3 loop spans 14 amino acids. DNA for the CDR3: TGTGCCAGCAGCTTAACACGAGCTATGAATGAGCAGTTCTTC. It encodes CASSLTRAMNEQFF.

This chain links TRBV27 with TRBJ2-7; 7 bases map to TRBD1. The V segment lost 6 bases and the J segment 2 bases; nucleotides outside the gene matches: 4. Germline loops: CDR1 MNHEY, CDR2 SMNVEV (reference sequence). The CDR3 contains 13 residues. CDR3 sequence (DNA): TGTGCCAGCAGCTCAACAGGGGCCTACGAGCAGTACTTC. It yields the protein CASSSTGAYEQYF.

This clone has only one observation. This chain joins TRBV6-1 and TRBJ1-5; D call uncertain. This CDR3 contains 11 residues. Germline CDR1 reads MNHNS; CDR2 reads SASEGT. V gave up 5 bases and J gave up 5 bases, with 4 bases separating them. In DNA, the CDR3 is TGTGCCAGCAGTTCAGATCAGCCCCAGCATTTT. Its translation: CASSSDQPQHF.

The chain is built from TRBV10-3 and TRBJ2-3, with 14 nucleotides matching TRBD2. J gave up 0 bases and V 1 base, and 6 bases lay outside the gene matches. Germline V gene data show CDR1 as ENHRY and CDR2 as SYGVKD. This CDR3 has 19 amino acids. CDR3 coding DNA: TGTGCCATCAGTGAGTGGGGACTAGCGGGAGCCACTAGCACAGATACGCAGTATTTT. This gives the protein CAISEWGLAGATSTDTQYF.

CDR3 region: CASSLASLWDRGRPEGYEQYF. DNA of the CDR3: TGTGCCAGCAGCTTAGCGTCTTTATGGGACAGGGGCCGCCCAGAGGGCTACGAGCAGTACTTC. The chain joins TRBV7-2 to TRBJ2-7, with 10 bases that match TRBD1. The CDR3 loop spans 21 amino acids. Germline V CDR1 and CDR2: SGHTA, FQGNSA. J was trimmed by 3 bases and V by 0 bases; bases with no gene match: 20. The full variable domain, with the rest looked up from reference TRBV7-2 and TRBJ2-7, is GAGVSQSPSNKVTEKGKDVELRCDPISGHTALYWYRQSLGQGLEFLIYFQGNSAPDKSGLPSDRFSAERTGGSVSTLTIQRTQQEDSAVYLCASSLASLWDRGRPEGYEQYFGPGTRLTVT.

The rearrangement links TRBV5-4 to TRBJ2-1; TRBD2 agrees at 7 bases. This CDR3 region has 18 residues. Germline V lookup: CDR1 SGHNT, CDR2 YYREEE (reference sequence). Trimming took 0 bases from V and 6 from J; bases not matched to a gene: 15. This chain's CDR3 is CASSLDLTPGAGVNEQFF. CDR3 nucleotides: TGTGCCAGCAGCTTGGACCTCACCCCGGGCGCGGGGGTCAATGAGCAGTTCTTC.

The rearrangement links TRBV19 to TRBJ2-1; the match to TRBD1 covers 9 bases. CDR3 length equals 16 residues. V shed 5 bases and J 3 bases; nucleotides not matched to a gene: 8. The germline V gene encodes CDR1 LNHDA and CDR2 SQIVND (reference sequence). The CDR3 DNA reads as TGTGCCAGTAGTCTCAGCCGGGACAGGGACTACAATGAGCAGTTCTTC. Protein product: CASSLSRDRDYNEQFF.

This sequence joins TRBV19 and TRBJ1-5, with TRBD1 matching over 9 bases. The V and J ends lost 4 bases and 2 bases, in that order; junction bases with no gene match: 0. Germline V CDR1 and CDR2: LNHDA, SQIVND (reference sequence). The CDR3 has 14 amino acids. The CDR3 DNA sequence: TGTGCCAGTAGTAGACAGGGGGGCAATCAGCCCCAGCATTTT. This gives the protein CASSRQGGNQPQHF.

This sequence joins TRBV5-8 and TRBJ2-3, with 8 nucleotides matching TRBD2. Germline loops: CDR1 SGHTS, CDR2 YDEGEE. There are 12 residues in the CDR3. V dropped 4 bases and J dropped 8; count of bases not matched to a gene: 3. The CDR3 coding sequence is TGTGCCAGCAGCCCTGCGGGGGGTACGCAGTATTTT. Encoded protein: CASSPAGGTQYF.

V usage is TRBV25-1 and J usage is TRBJ2-5; D unresolved. The germline V gene encodes CDR1 MGHDK and CDR2 SYGVNS. Deletions cut 5 bases from V and 7 bases from J, with 14 bases between. This CDR3 contains 13 residues. The CDR3: CASSKGTWATQYF. The CDR3 region has the DNA TGTGCCAGCAGTAAAGGAACTTGGGCGACCCAGTACTTC.

The sample holds one count of this clone. One end of the junction does not line up with germline, which may come from a read error. CDR3 coding DNA: TGTGCCAGCAGAGAGGGACTAGCGGGGGTCGGAGGTTCCTTC. Translated, it gives CASREGLAGVGGSF. The chain combines TRBV6-1 with TRBJ2-7; 14 bases fit TRBD2. The CDR3 runs to 14 residues. The germline gives CDR1 MNHNS, CDR2 SASEGT.

V and J are TRBV6-1 and TRBJ1-1; weak D call: TRBD1 (6 bases). Trimming left V 3 bases short and J 0 bases short, with 14 bases between. Germline assignment: CDR1 MNHNS and CDR2 SASEGT. This CDR3 has 16 amino acids. The CDR3 DNA reads TGTGCCAGCAGTGAGTACCGGGACAAAATGAACACTGAAGCTTTCTTT. It translates to CASSEYRDKMNTEAFF.

The J gene is TRBJ2-3, the V gene TRBV2; 10 nucleotides agree with TRBD1. Per germline, CDR1 SNHLY and CDR2 FYNNEI. This CDR3 has 17 residues. The ends lost 1 base at V and 4 bases at J; junction bases unmatched: 8. Here the CDR3 reads CASSEENVGQGADTQYF. CDR3 bases: TGTGCCAGCAGTGAAGAGAACGTCGGACAGGGGGCAGATACGCAGTATTTT.

The chain couples TRBV13 to TRBJ2-7; TRBD2 might be the D (5 bases). The CDR3 totals 16 residues. Germline V CDR1 and CDR2: PRHDT, FYEKMQ (reference sequence). Trimming removed 3 bases at V and 5 bases at J, with 20 bases between. The CDR3 coding sequence is TGTGCCAGCAGCTTCTCTCTTTTTCGGGGTTCGGACGAGCAGTACTTC. It is translated as CASSFSLFRGSDEQYF.

This clone was seen only a few times. The chain has TRBV12-2 and TRBJ1-4; the table's D gene call, TRBD1, was not cross checked with the DNA. TRBV12-2 is given as a pseudogene. This CDR3 contains 16 residues. CDR3 nucleotide sequence: TGTGCGGCGGCCGGAGTTTGGGGCCACCCTTTTGAAAAACTGTTTTTT. It translates to CAAAGVWGHPFEKLFF.

The chain joins TRBV19 to TRBJ2-6; D is unclear. V lost 3 bases to trimming and J lost 2 bases, with 2 bases between them. Germline CDR1 reads LNHDA; CDR2 reads SQIVND (reference sequence). The CDR3 is made up of 13 amino acids. CDR3 protein: CASSITGANVLTF. The CDR3 coding sequence is TGTGCCAGTAGTATTACTGGGGCCAACGTCCTGACTTTC.

The V call is TRBV19, the J call TRBJ1-5; D is undetermined. CDR1 and CDR2 (germline): LNHDA, SQIVND (reference sequence). The length of the CDR3 is 12 residues. Trimming took off 8 bases at V and 11 bases at J, with 16 bases between the two ends. The CDR3 sequence: CASGVGRTAQHF. CDR3 coding DNA: TGTGCCAGTGGGGTAGGGAGAACGGCCCAGCATTTT.

This chain uses TRBV6-5 with TRBJ1-1; D is ambiguous. CDR3 length equals 9 residues. Germline V gene sequence: CDR1 MNHEY, CDR2 SVGAGI. Trimming removed 7 bases at V and 10 bases at J, with 7 bases between. For the CDR3, the DNA is TGTGCCAGCACTCACGGAGCTTTCTTT. Its translation is CASTHGAFF.

About this clone itself: A junction boundary mismatches the germline segment, possibly from a read error. The chain recombines TRBV7-9 with TRBJ2-7, with a possible D match to TRBD1 (6 bases). This CDR3 comprises 16 residues. Looked up from germline, CDR1 is SEHNR and CDR2 is FQNEAQ (reference sequence). The CDR3 region is CSSSSTVSGDTYEQYF. The CDR3 DNA reads as TGTTCCAGCAGCTCTACTGTATCCGGGGACACCTACGAGCAGTACTTC.

This clone was seen only once. This rearrangement joins TRBV5-4 to TRBJ2-1, with D maybe TRBD1 (5 bases). Germline CDR1 is SGHNT and CDR2 is YYREEE (reference sequence). The V and J ends lost 4 bases and 0 bases respectively, with 23 bases between them. The CDR3 consists of 19 residues. The CDR3 coding sequence is TGTGCCAGCAGCCCTGGACAAGGTCGACCGGCGAGCTCCTACAATGAGCAGTTCTTC. Its translation is CASSPGQGRPASSYNEQFF.

The chain uses TRBV28 and TRBJ2-3; D possibly corresponds to TRBD2 (7 bases). CDR3 length: 16 residues. Trimming cost V 2 bases and J 3 bases, with 15 bases left between them. Germline CDR1 is MDHEN and CDR2 is SYDVKM. CDR3 sequence (DNA): TGTGCCAGCAGTTTAATAGCGAGGGGGGGTACAGATACGCAGTATTTT. It specifies CASSLIARGGTDTQYF.

This clone was observed a single time. V and J are TRBV5-6 and TRBJ2-7, with TRBD1 identical over 9 bases. This CDR3 region has 14 residues. Per germline, CDR1 SGHDT and CDR2 YYEEEE. With 3 bases clipped from V and 3 bases from J, the junction kept 4 bases outside the gene matches. CDR3 loop: CASSWGQGGYEQYF. The DNA for the CDR3 is TGTGCCAGCAGCTGGGGACAGGGCGGCTACGAGCAGTACTTC.